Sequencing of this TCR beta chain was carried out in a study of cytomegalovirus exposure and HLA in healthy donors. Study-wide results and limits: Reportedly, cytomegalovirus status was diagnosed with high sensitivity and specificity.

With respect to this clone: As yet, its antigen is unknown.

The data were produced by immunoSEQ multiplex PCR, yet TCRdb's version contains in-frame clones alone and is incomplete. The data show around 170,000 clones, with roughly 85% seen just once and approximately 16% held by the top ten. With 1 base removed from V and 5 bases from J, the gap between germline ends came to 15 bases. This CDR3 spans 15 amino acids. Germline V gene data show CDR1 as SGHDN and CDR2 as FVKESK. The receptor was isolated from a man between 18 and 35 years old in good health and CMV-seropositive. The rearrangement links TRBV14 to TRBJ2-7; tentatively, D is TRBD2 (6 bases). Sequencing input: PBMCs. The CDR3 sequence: CASSQAATRFHEQYF. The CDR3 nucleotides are TGTGCCAGCAGCCAAGCTGCGACTAGATTCCACGAGCAGTACTTC. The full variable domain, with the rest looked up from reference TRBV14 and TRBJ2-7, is EAGVTQFPSHSVIEKGQTVTLRCDPISGHDNLYWYRRVMGKEIKFLLHFVKESKQDESGMPNNRFLAERTGGTYSTLKVQPAELEDSGVYFCASSQAATRFHEQYFGPGTRLTVT.